The 5 T cell receptor beta chains in this list originate from one sample, sequenced in a study of T cell responses to AZD1222 COVID-19 vaccine. Some clones are missing from TCRdb's copy, which holds only in-frame ones; the method was immunoSEQ multiplex PCR. Of 150,000 or so clones listed, just over 90% are singletons. Sequenced material: peripheral blood, taken 28 days after the second AZD1222 dose. These receptors all come from an adult who received the AZD1222 COVID-19 vaccine.

This chain connects TRBV5-1 to TRBJ2-7; a possible D gene is TRBD1 (5 bases). V was trimmed by 0 bases and J by 2 bases, leaving 6 bases between them. This CDR3 has 13 amino acids. Germline V gives CDR1 SGHRS, CDR2 YFSETQ. The CDR3 sequence: CASSLEQAYEQYF. DNA for the CDR3: TGCGCCAGCAGCTTGGAACAGGCCTACGAGCAGTACTTC. Drawing the rest from reference TRBV5-1 and TRBJ2-7, the complete variable domain is KAGVTQTPRYLIKTRGQQVTLSCSPISGHRSVSWYQQTPGQGLQFLFEYFSETQRNKGNFPGRFSGRQFSNSRSEMNVSTLELGDSALYLCASSLEQAYEQYFGPGTRLTVT.

This chain links TRBV29-1 with TRBJ1-1; D is perhaps TRBD1 (5 bases). The ends were cut back, 6 bases at V and 3 bases at J, with 8 bases in the middle. The CDR3 is 11 residues long. CDR1 and CDR2 (germline): SQVTM, ANQGSEA. The chain's CDR3 is CSVWGDTEAFF. CDR3 bases: TGCAGCGTCTGGGGGGACACTGAAGCTTTCTTT.

The V and J genes are TRBV18 and TRBJ1-4; D is ambiguous. Germline CDR1 reads KGHSH; CDR2 reads LQKENI. There are 14 residues in the CDR3. Trimming removed 3 bases at V and 1 base at J, with 6 bases between. The CDR3 nucleotides read TGTGCCAGCTCACCCGATGGAACTAATGAAAAACTGTTTTTT. Its translation is CASSPDGTNEKLFF.

The chain couples TRBV5-1 to TRBJ1-2; possible D gene TRBD1, 5 bases. CDR1 and CDR2 (germline): SGHRS, YFSETQ. V was clipped by 2 bases and J by 6 bases, with 14 bases between them. This CDR3 contains 14 residues. CDR3 in DNA: TGCGCCAGCAGCTTCCCGAGGGGCACCGATGGCTACACCTTC. This encodes CASSFPRGTDGYTF. The full variable domain, completed using reference TRBV5-1 and TRBJ1-2, is KAGVTQTPRYLIKTRGQQVTLSCSPISGHRSVSWYQQTPGQGLQFLFEYFSETQRNKGNFPGRFSGRQFSNSRSEMNVSTLELGDSALYLCASSFPRGTDGYTFGSGTRLTVV.

The chain has TRBV11-2 and TRBJ1-2; no firm D call. CDR3 length equals 15 residues. The germline V and J ends were trimmed by 1 base and 4 bases, with 13 bases remaining between them. CDR1 SGHAT and CDR2 FQNNGV come from the germline V gene. CDR3 DNA: TGTGCCAGCAGCTTAGGGCCCGAGACAATCTATGGCTACACCTTC. It translates to CASSLGPETIYGYTF.